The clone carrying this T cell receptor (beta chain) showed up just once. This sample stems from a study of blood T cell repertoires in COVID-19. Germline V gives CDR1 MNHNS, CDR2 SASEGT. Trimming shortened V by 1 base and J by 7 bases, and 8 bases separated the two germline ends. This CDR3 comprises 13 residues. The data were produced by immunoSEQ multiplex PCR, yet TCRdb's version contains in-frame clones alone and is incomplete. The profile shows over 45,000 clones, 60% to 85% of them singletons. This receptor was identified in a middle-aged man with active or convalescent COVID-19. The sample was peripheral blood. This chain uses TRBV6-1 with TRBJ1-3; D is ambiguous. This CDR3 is CASSEDPRNTIYF. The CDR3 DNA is TGTGCCAGCAGTGAAGACCCCCGGAACACCATATATTTT.